The present TCR beta chain was sequenced within a study of blood T cells in healthy people across ages. A second about 7 to 11 cycle PCR used barcoded and J-beta primers. Every cDNA molecule bore a tag from a template-switch adaptor containing 12 random nucleotides. TCRdb ran MiXCR on the 5' RACE reads and lists one entry per CDR3 protein. The sample records hundreds of thousands of distinct CDR3 sequences, 58% being singletons. Donation came from healthy Caucasian individuals in Russia who were aged 6 to 90. Total RNA, at least 5 micrograms per sample, came from PBMCs. Germline CDR1 reads DFQATT; CDR2 reads SNEGSKA (reference sequence). This CDR3 has 12 residues. Trimming took 8 bases from V and 5 from J, leaving 13 bases between them.

J is TRBJ2-1 and V is TRBV20-1; the D gene could be TRBD1 or TRBD2 (5 bases each). The receptor's source is a man in his thirties or forties in good health. Material for sequencing was blood. The CDR3 nucleotides read TGCAGTACGTTACGAGGGGACAATGAGCAGTTCTTC. Translation gives CSTLRGDNEQFF.